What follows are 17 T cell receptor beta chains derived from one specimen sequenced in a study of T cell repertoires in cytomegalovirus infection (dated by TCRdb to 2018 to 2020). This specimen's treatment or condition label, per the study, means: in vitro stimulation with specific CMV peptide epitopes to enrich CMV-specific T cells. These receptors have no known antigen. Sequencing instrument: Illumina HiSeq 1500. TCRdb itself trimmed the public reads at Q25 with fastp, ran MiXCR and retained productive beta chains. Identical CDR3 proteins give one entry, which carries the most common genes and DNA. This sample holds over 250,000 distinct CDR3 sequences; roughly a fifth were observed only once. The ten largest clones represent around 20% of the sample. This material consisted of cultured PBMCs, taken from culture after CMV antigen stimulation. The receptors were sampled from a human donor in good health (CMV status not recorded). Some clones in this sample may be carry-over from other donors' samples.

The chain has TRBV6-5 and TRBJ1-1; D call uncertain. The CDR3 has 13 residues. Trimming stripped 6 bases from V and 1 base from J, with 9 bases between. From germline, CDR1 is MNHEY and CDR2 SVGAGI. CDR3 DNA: TGTGCCAGCAGCTCCAGTAGGAACACTGAAGCTTTCTTT. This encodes CASSSSRNTEAFF.

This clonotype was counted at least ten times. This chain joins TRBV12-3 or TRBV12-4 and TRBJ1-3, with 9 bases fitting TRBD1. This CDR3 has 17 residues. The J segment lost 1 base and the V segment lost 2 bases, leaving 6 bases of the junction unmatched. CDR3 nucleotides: TGTGCCAGCAGTTTATTCCTGGGACAGGGATCTGGAAACACCATATATTTT. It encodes CASSLFLGQGSGNTIYF.

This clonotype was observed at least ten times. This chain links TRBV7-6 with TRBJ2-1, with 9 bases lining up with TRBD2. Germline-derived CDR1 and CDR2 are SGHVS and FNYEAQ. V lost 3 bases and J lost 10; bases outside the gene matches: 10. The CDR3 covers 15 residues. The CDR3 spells CASSFGLAGWGEQFF. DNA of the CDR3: TGTGCCAGCAGCTTTGGGCTAGCGGGATGGGGCGAGCAGTTCTTC.

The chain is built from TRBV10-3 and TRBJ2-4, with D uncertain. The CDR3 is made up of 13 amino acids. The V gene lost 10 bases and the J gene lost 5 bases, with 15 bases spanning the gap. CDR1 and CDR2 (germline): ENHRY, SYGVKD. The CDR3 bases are TGTGCCACCCTGAGCTCTGGAGAAAACATTCAGTACTTC. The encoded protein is CATLSSGENIQYF.

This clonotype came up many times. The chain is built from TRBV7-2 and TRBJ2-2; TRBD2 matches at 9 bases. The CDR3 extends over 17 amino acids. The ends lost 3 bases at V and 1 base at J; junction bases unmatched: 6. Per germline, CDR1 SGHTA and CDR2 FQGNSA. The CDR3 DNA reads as TGTGCCAGCAGCTTTAGCGGGAGTTCCATGAACACCGGGGAGCTGTTTTTT. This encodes CASSFSGSSMNTGELFF.

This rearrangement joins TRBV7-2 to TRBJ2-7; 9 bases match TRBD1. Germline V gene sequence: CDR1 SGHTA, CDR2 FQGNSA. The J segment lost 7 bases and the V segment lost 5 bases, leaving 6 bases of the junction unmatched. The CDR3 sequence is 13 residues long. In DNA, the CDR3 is TGTGCCAGCAGCGGTACAGGGGGCGGTGAGCAGTACGTC. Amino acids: CASSGTGGGEQYV.

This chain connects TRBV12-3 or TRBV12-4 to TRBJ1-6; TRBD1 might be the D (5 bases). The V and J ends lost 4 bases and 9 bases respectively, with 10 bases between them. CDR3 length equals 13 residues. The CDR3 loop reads CASSSRVGSPLHF. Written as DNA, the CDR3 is TGTGCCAGCAGTTCCAGGGTGGGTTCACCCCTCCACTTT.

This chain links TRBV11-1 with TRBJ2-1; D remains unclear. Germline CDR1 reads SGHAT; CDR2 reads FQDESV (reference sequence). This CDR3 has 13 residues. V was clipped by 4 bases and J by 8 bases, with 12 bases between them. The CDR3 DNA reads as TGTGCCAGCAGCTCCGTCGGCGGCCATGAGCAGTTCTTC. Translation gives CASSSVGGHEQFF.

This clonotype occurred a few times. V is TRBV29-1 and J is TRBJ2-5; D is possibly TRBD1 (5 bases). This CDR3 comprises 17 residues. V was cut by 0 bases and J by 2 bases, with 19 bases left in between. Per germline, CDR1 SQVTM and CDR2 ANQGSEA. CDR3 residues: CSVEDLLPRTNQETQYF. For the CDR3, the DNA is TGCAGCGTTGAAGATCTTTTGCCCCGGACAAATCAAGAGACCCAGTACTTC.

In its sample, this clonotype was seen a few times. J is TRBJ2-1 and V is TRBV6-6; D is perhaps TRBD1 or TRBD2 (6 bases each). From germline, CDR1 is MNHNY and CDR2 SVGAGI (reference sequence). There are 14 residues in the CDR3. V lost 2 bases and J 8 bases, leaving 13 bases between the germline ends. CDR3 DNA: TGTGCCAGCAGTTACATGGGGGGCCAACATGAGCAGTTCTTC. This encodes CASSYMGGQHEQFF.

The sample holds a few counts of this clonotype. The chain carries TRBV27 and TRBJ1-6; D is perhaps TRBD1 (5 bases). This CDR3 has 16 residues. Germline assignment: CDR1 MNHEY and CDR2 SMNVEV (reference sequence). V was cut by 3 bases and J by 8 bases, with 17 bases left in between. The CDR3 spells CASSFFMTERDSPLHF. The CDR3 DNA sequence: TGTGCCAGCAGTTTTTTCATGACAGAGCGGGATTCACCCCTCCACTTT.

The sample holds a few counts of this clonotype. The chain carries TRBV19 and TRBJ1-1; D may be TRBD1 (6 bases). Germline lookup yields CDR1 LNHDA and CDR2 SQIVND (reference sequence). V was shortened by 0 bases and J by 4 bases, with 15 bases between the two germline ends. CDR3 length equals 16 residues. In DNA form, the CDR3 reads TGTGCCAGTAGTATAGATCTGGGGGGGCTGAGCACTGAAGCTTTCTTT. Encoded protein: CASSIDLGGLSTEAFF.

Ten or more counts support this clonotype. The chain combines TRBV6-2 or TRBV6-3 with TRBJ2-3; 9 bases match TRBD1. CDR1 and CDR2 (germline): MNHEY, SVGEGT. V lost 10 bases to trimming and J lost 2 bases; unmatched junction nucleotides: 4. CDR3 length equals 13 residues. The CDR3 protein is CATRDRDTDTQYF. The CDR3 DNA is TGTGCCACCCGGGACAGGGACACAGATACGCAGTATTTT.

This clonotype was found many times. CDR3 DNA: TGTGCCAGCAGCTTCGACAGCAGCTCCTACAATGAGCAGTTCTTC. Amino acid sequence: CASSFDSSSYNEQFF. The rearrangement uses TRBV7-2 and TRBJ2-1; D may be TRBD1 (5 bases). Germline V gene data show CDR1 as SGHTA and CDR2 as FQGNSA. The CDR3 totals 15 residues. Trimming shortened V by 3 bases and J by 0 bases, and 9 bases separated the two germline ends.

The CDR3 coding sequence is TGTGCCAGCAGCTACCAGACCGAGTGGGGCACCGGGGAGCTGTTTTTT. It is translated as CASSYQTEWGTGELFF. The chain has TRBV28 and TRBJ2-2; the D is unclear. Germline V gene sequence: CDR1 MDHEN, CDR2 SYDVKM. The CDR3 loop spans 16 amino acids. Trimming stripped 6 bases from V and 4 bases from J, with 18 bases between.

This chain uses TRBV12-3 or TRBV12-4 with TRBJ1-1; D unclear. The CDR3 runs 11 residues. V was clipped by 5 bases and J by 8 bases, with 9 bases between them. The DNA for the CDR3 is TGTGCCAGCAGTCGGACGGGAGAAGCTTTCTTT. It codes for CASSRTGEAFF.

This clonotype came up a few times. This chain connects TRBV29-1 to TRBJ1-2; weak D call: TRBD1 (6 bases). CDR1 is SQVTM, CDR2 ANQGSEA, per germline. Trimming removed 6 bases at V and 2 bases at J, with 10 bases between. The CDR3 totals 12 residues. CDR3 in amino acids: CSVEDSNYGYTF. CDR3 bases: TGCAGCGTCGAGGACAGCAACTATGGCTACACCTTC.